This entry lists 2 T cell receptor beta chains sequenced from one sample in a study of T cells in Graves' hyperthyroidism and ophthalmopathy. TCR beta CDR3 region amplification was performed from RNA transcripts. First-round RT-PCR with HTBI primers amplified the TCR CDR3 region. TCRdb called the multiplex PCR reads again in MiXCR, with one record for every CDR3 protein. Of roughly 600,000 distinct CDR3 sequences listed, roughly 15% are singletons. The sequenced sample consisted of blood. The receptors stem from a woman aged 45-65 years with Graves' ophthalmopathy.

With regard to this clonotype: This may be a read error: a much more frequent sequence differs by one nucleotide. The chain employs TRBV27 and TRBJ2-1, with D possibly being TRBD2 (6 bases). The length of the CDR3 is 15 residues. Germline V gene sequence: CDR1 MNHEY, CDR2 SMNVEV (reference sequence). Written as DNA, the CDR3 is TGTGCCAACAGTTTGGACCCTGGACTAATCAATGAGCAGTTCTTC. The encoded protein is CANSLDPGLINEQFF.

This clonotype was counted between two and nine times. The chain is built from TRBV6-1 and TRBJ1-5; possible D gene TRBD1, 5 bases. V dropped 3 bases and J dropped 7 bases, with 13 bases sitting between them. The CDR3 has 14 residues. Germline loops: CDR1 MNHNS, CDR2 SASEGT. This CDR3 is CASSEGPLRQPQHF. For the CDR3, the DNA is TGTGCCAGCAGTGAGGGACCGCTCCGGCAGCCCCAGCATTTT.